What follows is one T cell receptor (beta chain) and its context. Its antigen target is currently unknown. No base quality information exists; no much larger clone differs at one position. A single peripheral blood draw of approximately 110 mL on average was collected from each donor into heparinised tubes. A BD FACSAria II was used to sort naive, central memory, regulatory and stem cell-like memory CD4+ T cells with a panel that included CD45RO, CCR7, CD25, CD127, CD95 and CD27. Purity was above 98% for every sorted population. PBMCs were isolated right away by Lymphoprep density gradient centrifugation and were stained directly, without culture. So that batch effects would be minimized, each experiment stained and sorted samples in pairs, pairing one healthy donor with one patient. These data belong to a study of beta chain features in type 1 diabetes (dated by TCRdb to the late 2010s). General notes on the study: Mean age, gender distribution, total cell number and subset yield did not differ between patients and healthy donors. A total of some 100,000,000 sorted cells were examined across all samples, and the number of cells per subset was strongly correlated with RNA yield. In the study, recently diagnosed type 1 diabetes patients and matched healthy donors were compared on the TCRB repertoires of their sorted circulating CD4+ T cell subsets. Regulatory and stem cell-like memory subsets were obtained from only 8 patients and roughly 8 healthy donors, while naive and central memory subsets were obtained from all 30 or so donors. What the work shows at the level of the full study, not this receptor alone: Sequencing cDNA rather than genomic DNA could over-represent highly expressing activated cells, although activation and CD3 levels did not differ between groups. PCR may preferentially amplify shorter templates, but because patient and control samples were amplified and corrected together, any resulting skew would affect both groups equally. At VDJ recombination sites, type 1 diabetes patients had fewer insertions and more deleted nucleotides, which implies abnormalities in thymic rearrangement. HLA sub-analyses involved small numbers of individuals, so any influence of HLA type on TCRB rearrangement remained unresolved. Naive, central memory and regulatory TCRB repertoires appeared more similar among patients than among healthy donors. Type 1 diabetes patients showed a moderate but significant shortening of TCRB CDR3 length in all four CD4+ subsets.

All of the isolated RNA was reverse transcribed with the High Capacity cDNA Reverse Transcription Kit, so expressed TCRB transcripts were sequenced. Deep immunoSEQ sequencing was performed on naive, central memory and regulatory T cell samples, with an average of about 4 million total reads per sample. Sorted cells were lysed in RLT buffer, and RNA was extracted using DNase-treated RNeasy Micro or Mini kits according to cell number. To prevent cross-contamination, each cell subset was processed individually, whereas patient and healthy donor samples were processed jointly. The immunoSEQ multiplex PCR was used to amplify TCRB sequences from cDNA, yielding 87-bp fragments that span the CDR3 region. Sequencing of the amplicons was done on the Illumina HiSeq platform. On the authors' methods: PCR bias was corrected computationally using synthetic template baselines, and reads within Hamming distance 2 were collapsed, with unmergeable singletons discarded. Reads were aligned to IMGT to assign V, D and J genes, CDR3 length, and insertions or deletions at six rearrangement sites. Within each subset, clonotype counts were normalized to sorted cell number, and only after that were true diversity and Gini coefficients computed with the tcR R package. The overlap coefficient, calculated on TCRB nucleotide sequences, was used to quantify repertoire sharing. Out-of-frame TCRB sequences from naive cells were analyzed to stand in for the pre-selection repertoire. The table comes from immuneACCESS by way of TCRdb, which keeps in-frame sequences with V and J called. Part of the clones is missing from these tables; in studies checked, under half for an unresolved V gene and the rest for unknown reasons. Clone size and the V and J calls come from that table; the DNA yielded D and trimming. The sample profile shows 600,000 to 700,000 clones; around an eighth of them were found once. Of the sample, roughly 0.022% is held by the ten largest clones.

Reading the germline V gene gives CDR1 SGDLS and CDR2 YYNGEE. Trimming removed 4 bases from V and 6 bases from J, leaving 17 bases between the germline ends. The CDR3 spans 14 residues, from the cysteine through the phenylalanine. Of all the DNA, just the CDR3 is kept, 42 bases in frame from base 1. The clonotype comes from a man aged 18 to 30 with type 1 diabetes. Recombination joined TRBV9 with TRBJ2-7, with the D gene call left open. The specimen sequenced was naive CD4+ T cells from blood. The cell subset or site label here, explained by the study, means: true naive CD4+ T cells. The nucleotide sequence reads TGTGCCAGCAGCATGGGCCACCGAGAAGGCGAGCAGTACTTC. It encodes CASSMGHREGEQYF.